Presented here are 8 T cell receptor beta chains from one specimen sequenced in a study of blood T cell repertoires in COVID-19. Here immunoSEQ multiplex PCR was the method, and the copy in TCRdb shows in-frame clones only, minus some. The data show approximately 170,000 clones, around nine tenths seen once. What was sequenced was peripheral blood. The source is a man between 65 and 85 years old with acute or convalescent COVID-19.

The chain uses TRBV18 and TRBJ2-1; 8 bases map to TRBD1. Germline V gene data show CDR1 as KGHSH and CDR2 as LQKENI. V was pared by 3 bases and J by 6 bases, with 7 bases of the junction left unmatched. The CDR3 is made up of 15 amino acids. The CDR3 loop reads CASSPGQGLGNEQFF. The CDR3 bases are TGTGCCAGCTCACCTGGACAGGGTTTGGGCAATGAGCAGTTCTTC. Based on the CDR3 plus reference TRBV18 and TRBJ2-1, the full variable domain is NAGVMQNPRHLVRRRGQEARLRCSPMKGHSHVYWYRQLPEEGLKFMVYLQKENIIDESGMPKERFSAEFPKEGPSILRIQQVVRGDSAAYFCASSPGQGLGNEQFFGPGTRLTVL.

The chain recombines TRBV6-5 with TRBJ1-1; D gene uncertain. Germline assignment: CDR1 MNHEY and CDR2 SVGAGI. The V gene lost 2 bases and the J gene lost 4 bases, with 8 bases spanning the gap. CDR3 size: 13 residues. The CDR3 is CASSYEGSTEAFF. The CDR3 DNA is TGTGCCAGCAGTTACGAGGGTTCCACTGAAGCTTTCTTT.

The V call is TRBV6-1, the J call TRBJ1-6; possible D gene TRBD1, 6 bases. The V and J ends lost 0 bases and 11 bases respectively, with 8 bases between them. CDR1 is MNHNS and CDR2 is SASEGT in the germline V gene. CDR3 length: 13 amino acids. The CDR3 DNA follows: TGTGCCAGCAGTGAAGCGGGGGCTACACCCCTCCACTTT. Protein sequence: CASSEAGATPLHF.

The rearrangement joins TRBV18 to TRBJ2-5; no definite D call. CDR1 is KGHSH, CDR2 LQKENI, per germline. This CDR3 is 13 amino acids long. The V and J ends lost 1 base and 4 bases respectively, with 7 bases between them. The CDR3 spells CASSPRLGETQYF. CDR3 DNA: TGTGCCAGCTCACCACGCCTCGGAGAGACCCAGTACTTC.

V usage is TRBV9 and J usage is TRBJ2-5, with unresolved D. Germline CDR1 reads SGDLS; CDR2 reads YYNGEE. V lost 4 bases to trimming and J lost 5 bases, with 9 bases between them. This CDR3 contains 12 residues. CDR3 bases: TGTGCCAGCAGCCCCGTGAGGGAGACCCAGTACTTC. It yields the protein CASSPVRETQYF. The full variable domain, with the rest looked up from reference TRBV9 and TRBJ2-5, is DSGVTQTPKHLITATGQRVTLRCSPRSGDLSVYWYQQSLDQGLQFLIQYYNGEERAKGNILERFSAQQFPDLHSELNLSSLELGDSALYFCASSPVRETQYFGPGTRLLVL.

CDR3 DNA sequence: TGTGCCAGCAGCTCACCCCTTCGGAGCTCCTACAATGAGCAGTTCTTC. Its protein is CASSSPLRSSYNEQFF. V usage is TRBV7-6 and J usage is TRBJ2-1; the D is unclear. Germline CDR1 SGHVS, CDR2 FNYEAQ. This CDR3 comprises 16 residues. V lost 4 bases, J lost 0 bases, and 13 bases lay in between.

This chain joins TRBV15 and TRBJ2-5; the match to TRBD2 covers 9 bases. Losses at the gene ends were 1 base for V and 4 bases for J; bases not matched to a gene: 7. Germline V CDR1 and CDR2: LNHNV, YYDKDF (reference sequence). The CDR3 is 16 residues long. The CDR3 is CATSRVGGRAVETQYF. CDR3 nucleotide sequence: TGTGCCACCAGCAGAGTGGGCGGGAGGGCCGTAGAGACCCAGTACTTC.

The chain uses TRBV19 and TRBJ2-3; TRBD1 aligns across 9 bases. The length of the CDR3 is 18 residues. CDR1 and CDR2 from the germline V gene are LNHDA and SQIVND (reference sequence). J lost 4 bases, V lost 7 bases, and 18 bases had no gene match. CDR3 in DNA: TGTGCCAGTACTCCAACCCTCGCGGGACAGGGAGAAGCAGATACGCAGTATTTT. It specifies CASTPTLAGQGEADTQYF.